The sample holds one count of the clone carrying this T cell receptor beta chain. The sample comes from a study of T cell changes during pregnancy in multiple sclerosis. TCRdb keeps only in-frame clones here, not all; method: immunoSEQ multiplex PCR. The sample records approximately 89,000 clones, around 94% being singletons. Germline CDR1 reads MNHNY; CDR2 reads SVGAGI (reference sequence). V was clipped by 4 bases and J by 1 base; unmatched bases: 6. The CDR3 has 15 residues. The starting material was peripheral blood, obtained after pregnancy. This sequence was found in a female donor in good health, enrolled as a control in a pregnancy study. The V call is TRBV6-6, the J call TRBJ2-7; 8 bases are shared with TRBD2. Here the CDR3 reads CASSSGTSRSYEQYF. DNA of the CDR3: TGTGCCAGCAGTTCCGGGACTAGTCGGTCCTACGAGCAGTACTTC.